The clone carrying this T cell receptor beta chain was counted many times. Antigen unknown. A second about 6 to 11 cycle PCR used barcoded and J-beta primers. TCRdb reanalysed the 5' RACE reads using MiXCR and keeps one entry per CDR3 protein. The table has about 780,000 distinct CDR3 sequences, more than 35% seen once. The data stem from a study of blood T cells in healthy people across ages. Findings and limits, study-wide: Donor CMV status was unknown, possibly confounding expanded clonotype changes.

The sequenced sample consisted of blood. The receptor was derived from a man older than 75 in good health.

This chain's CDR3 is CSARDPTVANQPQHF. In nucleotides, the CDR3 is TGCAGTGCTAGAGATCCGACGGTTGCCAATCAGCCCCAGCATTTT. The chain joins TRBV20-1 to TRBJ1-5, with unresolved D. CDR3 length: 15 residues. Looked up from germline, CDR1 is DFQATT and CDR2 is SNEGSKA (reference sequence). V lost 0 bases and J 3 bases, leaving 12 bases between the germline ends.